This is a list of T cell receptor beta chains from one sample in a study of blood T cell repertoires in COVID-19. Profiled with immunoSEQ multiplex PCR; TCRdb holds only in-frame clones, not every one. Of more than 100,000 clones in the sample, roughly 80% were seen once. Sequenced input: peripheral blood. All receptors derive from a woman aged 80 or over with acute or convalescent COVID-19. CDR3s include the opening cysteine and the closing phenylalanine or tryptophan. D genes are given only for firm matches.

CDR3aa: CAISDSTRGRSNSPLHF
d_gene: TRBD1
v_gene: TRBV10-3

CDR3aa: CASSLAVGGAGDTQYF
d_gene: .
v_gene: TRBV5-1

CDR3aa: CASSLEGASYNEQFF
d_gene: TRBD1
v_gene: TRBV5-1

CDR3aa: CASSPGGAPPEAFF
d_gene: .
v_gene: TRBV18

CDR3aa: CASSPLTGGGNTEAFF
d_gene: TRBD1
v_gene: TRBV5-1

CDR3aa: CASIGGQGNTEAFF
d_gene: TRBD1
v_gene: TRBV19

CDR3aa: CASSMYTLYGYTF
d_gene: .
v_gene: TRBV19

CDR3aa: CASSQGRGGRTEAFF
d_gene: .
v_gene: TRBV3-1/TRBV3-2

CDR3aa: CASSTTGTGELFF
d_gene: .
v_gene: TRBV6-5

CDR3aa: CASRDDRVEKLFF
d_gene: TRBD1
v_gene: TRBV12-3/TRBV12-4

CDR3aa: CAWISRGSYNEQFF
d_gene: .
v_gene: TRBV30

CDR3aa: CASSTRQASTDTQYF
d_gene: .
v_gene: TRBV18

CDR3aa: CASSLIGGNYGYTF
d_gene: .
v_gene: TRBV13

CDR3aa: CAWKAIAGRREQFF
d_gene: TRBD2
v_gene: TRBV30

CDR3aa: CAISLRDTEAFF
d_gene: .
v_gene: TRBV10-3

CDR3aa: CASSFDSNNEQFF
d_gene: .
v_gene: TRBV7-7

CDR3aa: CSAQGGQETQYF
d_gene: .
v_gene: TRBV29-1

CDR3aa: CASSLSTSYNEQFF
d_gene: .
v_gene: TRBV6-2/TRBV6-3

CDR3aa: CASSLVDLVAGEHTDTQYF
d_gene: TRBD2
v_gene: TRBV7-2

CDR3aa: CAWSRTRMEEAFF
d_gene: .
v_gene: TRBV30

CDR3aa: CASSRTGTNTEAFF
d_gene: TRBD1
v_gene: TRBV6-5

CDR3aa: CASSLNRELGYTF
d_gene: .
v_gene: TRBV11-2

CDR3aa: CASSLGRRQETQYF
d_gene: .
v_gene: TRBV5-1

CDR3aa: CASSPGQHYGYTF
d_gene: TRBD1
v_gene: TRBV18

CDR3aa: CASSEEQGSRSPLHF
d_gene: .
v_gene: TRBV2

CDR3aa: CAIGPDYSNQPQHF
d_gene: .
v_gene: TRBV10-3

CDR3aa: CASSSVRSYNEQFF
d_gene: .
v_gene: TRBV7-2

CDR3aa: CASSPTQTGYLETQYF
d_gene: TRBD1
v_gene: TRBV2

CDR3aa: CASSQDRGGFIGKPQHF
d_gene: .
v_gene: TRBV14

CDR3aa: CASSPGGEQYF
d_gene: TRBD1
v_gene: TRBV12-3/TRBV12-4

CDR3aa: CASIPTGTSGETQYF
d_gene: TRBD2
v_gene: TRBV6-5

CDR3aa: CASSILTGDTDTQYF
d_gene: TRBD1
v_gene: TRBV19

CDR3aa: CASSQAAISSGGSGGELFF
d_gene: TRBD2
v_gene: TRBV4-1

CDR3aa: CASSLGQGQETQYF
d_gene: TRBD1
v_gene: TRBV5-1

CDR3aa: CASSRASIGLAGEPGSETQYF
d_gene: TRBD2
v_gene: TRBV4-3

CDR3aa: CASSPSGTGRFRIQYF
d_gene: TRBD1
v_gene: TRBV11-2

CDR3aa: CASSPTPGMNEQFF
d_gene: .
v_gene: TRBV18

CDR3aa: CASSLDFRGGYTF
d_gene: .
v_gene: TRBV27

CDR3aa: CASSPLGGSTDTQYF
d_gene: .
v_gene: TRBV18

CDR3aa: CASSLGTGTSGKETQYF
d_gene: TRBD2
v_gene: TRBV5-1

CDR3aa: CAWSVSGRGEQYF
d_gene: .
v_gene: TRBV30

CDR3aa: CASSLERINTGELFF
d_gene: .
v_gene: TRBV5-1

CDR3aa: CASSSLSYEQYF
d_gene: .
v_gene: TRBV7-2

CDR3aa: CASSTGGEKLFF
d_gene: .
v_gene: TRBV6-5

CDR3aa: CASSQEGGIYNSPLHF
d_gene: .
v_gene: TRBV4-1

CDR3aa: CATSDARTSGFATDTQYF
d_gene: TRBD2
v_gene: TRBV24-1